These T cell receptor beta chains were read from a single sample in a study of T cells in localized non-small cell lung cancer. TCRdb keeps only in-frame clones here, not all; method: immunoSEQ multiplex PCR. The sample holds over 15,000 clones, about 89% seen once. The source material was peripheral blood mononuclear cells, sampled before any cancer treatment. The receptors shown here come from a male donor older than 55 with stage II lung adenocarcinoma. Both conserved end residues are part of each CDR3. A D gene is named only where the DNA matches it firmly. A row's size may be missing; if present it is once, few, many or a size class.

d_call	v_call	j_call	clone_size	cdr3_nt	cdr3_aa
TRBD1	TRBV28	TRBJ1-4	NA	TGTGCCAGCAGCCGGGGGGCAGGGGGTAAGAATGAAAAACTGTTTTTT	CASSRGAGGKNEKLFF
TRBD1	TRBV10-1	TRBJ2-7	NA	TGCGCCAGCTCCCCCGGGACAGCGAACTACGAGCAGTACTTC	CASSPGTANYEQYF
TRBD1	TRBV10-3	TRBJ2-3	NA	TGTGCCATCAGTGAGTCTGGACAGGGGTACGATACGCAGTATTTT	CAISESGQGYDTQYF
TRBD1	TRBV9	TRBJ2-2	NA	TGTGCCAGCAGCGGGACAGGTACCGGGGAGCTGTTTTTT	CASSGTGTGELFF
TRBD1	TRBV27	TRBJ2-6	NA	TGTGCCAGCAGTTCCCCCGGGACAGCTGGGGCCAACGTCCTGACTTTC	CASSSPGTAGANVLTF
TRBD1	TRBV11-2	TRBJ2-1	NA	TGTGCCAGCAGCGGGGACAGGGGACATGAGCAGTTCTTC	CASSGDRGHEQFF
TRBD1	TRBV19	TRBJ1-1	NA	TGTGCCAGTAACACAGGGGAATCGCGGGCTTTCTTT	CASNTGESRAFF
TRBD1	TRBV27	TRBJ1-3	NA	TGTGCCAGCATCGGACAGGGGGGAAACACCATATATTTT	CASIGQGGNTIYF
NA	TRBV5-6	TRBJ2-7	NA	TGTGCCAGCAGCTTGGGGAATTACGAGCAGTACTTC	CASSLGNYEQYF
NA	TRBV7-8	TRBJ1-1	NA	TGTGCCAGCAGCCCACAGCCCAACTGGGGAATGAACACTGAAGCTTTCTTT	CASSPQPNWGMNTEAFF
NA	TRBV18	TRBJ1-1	once	TGTGCCAGCTCACCTGGAAGGACAGCGAACACTGAAGCTTTCTTT	CASSPGRTANTEAFF
NA	TRBV20-1	TRBJ1-4	NA	TGCAGTGCTCACAATGAAAAACTGTTTTTT	CSAHNEKLFF
TRBD2	TRBV5-6	TRBJ2-5	NA	TGTGCCAGCAGCTTGGGACTAGCGGGAGCTGGGGAGACCCAGTACTTC	CASSLGLAGAGETQYF
NA	TRBV30	TRBJ1-1	NA	TGTGCCTGGAGTGGGTGGGAGACTGAAGCTTTCTTT	CAWSGWETEAFF
NA	TRBV28	TRBJ2-2	NA	TGTGCCAGCAGTCCCGCGAGGGAGGCCGGGGAGCTGTTTTTT	CASSPAREAGELFF
NA	TRBV5-8	TRBJ1-2	NA	TGTGCCAGCAGTCCCTGGGACCATGGCTACACCTTC	CASSPWDHGYTF
NA	TRBV5-1	TRBJ2-1	NA	TGCGCCAGCAGCTTGGCCCCGGGGAGCTCCTACAATGAGCAGTTCTTC	CASSLAPGSSYNEQFF
TRBD2	TRBV28	TRBJ2-7	NA	TGTGCCAGCAGTTCACGACTAGCGGGATTTATCGACGAGCAGTACTTC	CASSSRLAGFIDEQYF
NA	TRBV11-3	TRBJ2-7	few	TGTGCCAGCAGCGCCTCTAGCGCTTTTTCCTACGAGCAGTACTTC	CASSASSAFSYEQYF
NA	TRBV10-3	TRBJ2-1	NA	TGTGCCACGGGAAGCAGGGGCGATGAGCAGTTCTTC	CATGSRGDEQFF
TRBD2	TRBV28	TRBJ2-7	NA	TGTGCCAGCACCCACCCACCGGGACTAGCGGGAGGACAGTACTTC	CASTHPPGLAGGQYF
NA	TRBV15	TRBJ1-5	NA	TGTGCCACCAGCAGGGGAACCCGCAATCAGCCCCAACATTTT	CATSRGTRNQPQHF
NA	TRBV5-1	TRBJ1-4	NA	TGCGCCAGCAGCTTAGGGGGAATTAATGAAAAACTGTTTTTT	CASSLGGINEKLFF
TRBD1	TRBV7-6	TRBJ1-3	NA	TGTGCCAGCAGCCCCGGGACAGGGGGGTCGGACACCATATATTTT	CASSPGTGGSDTIYF
TRBD1	TRBV19	TRBJ1-1	NA	TGTGCCAGTAACAGGGGCACTGAAGCTTTCTTT	CASNRGTEAFF
TRBD1	TRBV5-6	TRBJ1-1	NA	TGTGCCAGCAGCCCGGTGGGGACAGGGGACACTGAAGCTTTCTTT	CASSPVGTGDTEAFF
TRBD1	TRBV5-1	TRBJ2-1	NA	TGCGCCAGCAGCGGATCCGGGACAGGGATGGGTGAGCAGTTCTTC	CASSGSGTGMGEQFF
NA	TRBV29-1	TRBJ2-2	NA	TGCAGCGCCAGGGGGGCGGCGGGAGGTTCGACCGGGGAGCTGTTTTTT	CSARGAAGGSTGELFF
NA	TRBV29-1	TRBJ2-7	NA	TGCAGCGTTGGGTCGGCTCGCGAGCAGTACTTC	CSVGSAREQYF
NA	TRBV29-1	TRBJ2-7	NA	TGCAGCGCCGAGGGGACCCCGGGGTACGAGCAGTACTTC	CSAEGTPGYEQYF
TRBD1	TRBV19	TRBJ1-2	NA	TGTGCCAGTAGTACAGGGACAGTTACAAACTATGGCTACACCTTC	CASSTGTVTNYGYTF
NA	TRBV18	TRBJ2-2	NA	TGTGCCAGCTCAGGAAGGGACGGGAACACCGGGGAGCTGTTTTTT	CASSGRDGNTGELFF
NA	TRBV11-2	TRBJ2-1	NA	TGTGCCAGCAGCTTAGGCAAGGGGTCTGGGCAGTTCTTC	CASSLGKGSGQFF
NA	TRBV14	TRBJ2-7	NA	TGTGCCAGCAGCCCCCCCACCGGGAGATCATACGAGCAGTACTTC	CASSPPTGRSYEQYF
NA	TRBV18	TRBJ1-1	NA	TGTGCCAGCTCACCAAGGGGTGATGGCACTGAAGCTTTCTTT	CASSPRGDGTEAFF
NA	TRBV5-4	TRBJ2-4	NA	TGTGCCAGCAGCTTGGACCCCAGTCAGAACATTCAGTACTTC	CASSLDPSQNIQYF
NA	TRBV25-1	TRBJ2-7	NA	TGTGCCAGCAGTCCTCTGGGGACAAATTCCTACGAGCAGTACTTC	CASSPLGTNSYEQYF
TRBD2	TRBV4-3	TRBJ2-7	NA	TGCGCCAGCAGCCAAGAGTGGGGGGGCGAGCAGTACTTC	CASSQEWGGEQYF
TRBD1	TRBV2	TRBJ2-5	NA	TGTGCCAGCAGGAAGGGGGCTGGGGTCCAAGAGACCCAGTACTTC	CASRKGAGVQETQYF
NA	TRBV7-9	TRBJ1-4	few	TGTGCCAGCAGCTCCTCCGGGGGGAAGAATGAAAAACTGTTTTTT	CASSSSGGKNEKLFF
TRBD2	TRBV5-1	TRBJ2-7	NA	TGCGCCAGCAGCTCTGGACTAGCGGGAGGGCCGAGCTCCTACGAGCAGTACTTC	CASSSGLAGGPSSYEQYF
TRBD2	TRBV5-4	TRBJ2-2	NA	TGTGCCAGCAGCCCCGGGGGACTACTAAGAAACACCGGGGAGCTGTTTTTT	CASSPGGLLRNTGELFF
TRBD2	TRBV29-1	TRBJ2-5	NA	TGCAGCGTTGAACCCGCTAGCGGGCGGCAAGAGACCCAGTACTTC	CSVEPASGRQETQYF
NA	TRBV19	TRBJ2-7	NA	TGTGCCAGTAGTATAGGCGGGGTCGAGAACGAGCAGTACTTC	CASSIGGVENEQYF
NA	TRBV27	TRBJ2-7	NA	TGTGCCAGCAGTACCACGACCTACTCCTACGAGCAGTACTTC	CASSTTTYSYEQYF
NA	TRBV6-5	TRBJ2-3	NA	TGTGCCAGCAGAACCAGGGGAGTGAGCACAGATACGCAGTATTTT	CASRTRGVSTDTQYF
TRBD2	TRBV7-8	TRBJ2-5	NA	TGTGCCAGCAGCTTAGTAATAGCGGGAGGGCGAGGAGAGACCCAGTACTTC	CASSLVIAGGRGETQYF
NA	TRBV10-3	TRBJ1-2	NA	TGTGCCATCAGTGAACCTTCTCTGAGGGGCTACACCTTC	CAISEPSLRGYTF
NA	TRBV18	TRBJ1-3	NA	TGTGCCAGCTCACCACTCTGGATATCTGGAAACACCATATATTTT	CASSPLWISGNTIYF
NA	TRBV5-1	TRBJ2-5	NA	TGCGCCAGCAGCTTGGTTGCGAGCGAACAAGAGACCCAGTACTTC	CASSLVASEQETQYF
NA	TRBV5-6	TRBJ2-5	NA	TGTGCCAGCAGCTTGGGGGCAGAGGGAGAGACCCAGTACTTC	CASSLGAEGETQYF
TRBD1	TRBV27	TRBJ1-5	NA	TGTGCCAGCAGTCCCGACAGGGGAAGCAATCAGCCCCAGCATTTT	CASSPDRGSNQPQHF
NA	TRBV9	TRBJ2-2	NA	TGTGCCAGCAGCGTAGCTTTGTTTTCGGCTCGGACACAGACCGGGGAGCTGTTTTTT	CASSVALFSARTQTGELFF
NA	TRBV19	TRBJ1-1	NA	TGTGCCAGTAGTATCGCCCGGGTCTCCGAGGACGAAGCTTTCTTT	CASSIARVSEDEAFF
NA	TRBV27	TRBJ2-4	NA	TGTGCCAGCTCCCCCCTGCCAGCCAAAAACATTCAGTACTTC	CASSPLPAKNIQYF
NA	TRBV5-4	TRBJ1-2	NA	TGTGCCAGCAGCTTGCGGCAGTTCTATGGCTACACCTTC	CASSLRQFYGYTF
TRBD2	TRBV28	TRBJ2-1	NA	TGTGCCAGCACTCCCTCCTTGGGCGGGAGTGGGGCGTCCTACAATGAGCAGTTCTTC	CASTPSLGGSGASYNEQFF